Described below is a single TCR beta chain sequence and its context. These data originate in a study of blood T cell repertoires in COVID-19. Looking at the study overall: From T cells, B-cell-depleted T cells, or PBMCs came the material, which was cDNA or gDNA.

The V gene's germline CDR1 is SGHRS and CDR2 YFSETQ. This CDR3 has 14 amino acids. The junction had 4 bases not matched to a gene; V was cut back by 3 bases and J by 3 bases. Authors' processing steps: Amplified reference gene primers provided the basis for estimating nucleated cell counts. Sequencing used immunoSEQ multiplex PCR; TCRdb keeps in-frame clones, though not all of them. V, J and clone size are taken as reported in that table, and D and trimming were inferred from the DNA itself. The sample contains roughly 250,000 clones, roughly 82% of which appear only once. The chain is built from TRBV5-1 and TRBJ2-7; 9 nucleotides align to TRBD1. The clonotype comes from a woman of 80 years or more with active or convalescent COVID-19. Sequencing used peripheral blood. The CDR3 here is CASSSVGQGYEQYF. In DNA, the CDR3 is TGCGCCAGCAGCTCGGTGGGACAGGGCTACGAGCAGTACTTC.